The rows below give T cell receptor beta chains drawn from one sample of a study of blood T cell repertoires in COVID-19. The data were produced by immunoSEQ multiplex PCR, yet TCRdb's version contains in-frame clones alone and is incomplete. In the table there are 85,000 to 100,000 clones, 85% to 90% of which are singletons. The specimen was peripheral blood. These receptors all stem from a man in his 60s with acute or convalescent COVID-19. The CDR3 runs from the conserved cysteine through the conserved F or W. Fields, in order: D gene, V gene, clone size, J gene, CDR3 protein, CDR3 DNA. The D gene is left open where the match is weak. Rows give clone size only sometimes, using once, few, many, or a class for an expanded clone.

TRBD2	TRBV6-5	-	TRBJ2-3	CASSYSPSGALDTQYF	TGTGCCAGCAGTTACTCGCCTAGCGGGGCCCTAGATACGCAGTATTTT
TRBD1	TRBV19	-	TRBJ1-2	CASRPGQVHGYTF	TGTGCCAGTCGACCTGGACAGGTTCATGGCTACACCTTC
-	TRBV12-3/TRBV12-4	-	TRBJ1-3	CASSLGPGNTIYF	TGTGCCAGCAGTTTGGGCCCAGGAAACACCATATATTTT
-	TRBV7-2	once	TRBJ1-4	CASRRGGTNEKLFF	TGTGCCAGCAGAAGAGGGGGTACCAATGAAAAACTGTTTTTT
-	TRBV6-5	-	TRBJ2-2	CASSYSLARTGELFF	TGTGCCAGCAGTTATTCCCTAGCGCGCACCGGGGAGCTGTTTTTT
TRBD2	TRBV19	-	TRBJ2-2	CASSMTSGNTGELFF	TGTGCCAGTAGTATGACTAGCGGGAACACCGGGGAGCTGTTTTTT
TRBD1	TRBV27	-	TRBJ2-7	CASSIQGTPRGEQYF	TGTGCCAGCAGTATACAGGGGACCCCCAGGGGCGAGCAGTACTTC
TRBD1	TRBV7-9	-	TRBJ1-4	CASSFRDRDEVANEKLFF	TGTGCCAGCAGCTTCCGGGACAGGGACGAAGTAGCTAATGAAAAACTGTTTTTT
TRBD1	TRBV5-1	-	TRBJ2-7	CASSLETGTPYEQYF	TGCGCCAGCAGCTTGGAGACAGGGACCCCCTACGAGCAGTACTTC
-	TRBV5-1	-	TRBJ2-7	CASSLTGQEQYF	TGCGCCAGCAGCTTAACAGGGCAGGAGCAGTACTTC
-	TRBV12-5	-	TRBJ2-1	CASGLVEAGNEQFF	TGTGCTAGTGGTTTGGTAGAGGCGGGAAATGAGCAGTTCTTC
TRBD1	TRBV29-1	-	TRBJ2-7	CSVEGDREYEQYF	TGCAGCGTTGAAGGGGACAGGGAATACGAGCAGTACTTC
TRBD1	TRBV19	-	TRBJ1-3	CASRHQRQGGGNTIYF	TGTGCCAGTAGGCACCAAAGACAGGGGGGAGGAAACACCATATATTTT
-	TRBV27	-	TRBJ1-2	CASSLGDPSGEGYTF	TGTGCCAGCAGTTTAGGGGACCCTTCAGGGGAAGGCTACACCTTC
-	TRBV5-5	-	TRBJ2-4	CASSPTENIQYF	TGTGCCAGCAGCCCCACAGAGAACATTCAGTACTTC
TRBD1	TRBV6-6	-	TRBJ1-6	CASSPDREVRTLHF	TGTGCCAGCAGTCCCGACAGGGAGGTTAGAACCCTCCACTTT
TRBD1	TRBV4-2	-	TRBJ1-2	CASSQGTGVSGYGYTF	TGTGCCAGCAGCCAAGGGACAGGCGTATCAGGCTATGGCTACACCTTC
-	TRBV2	-	TRBJ1-6	CASREGQNSPLHF	TGTGCCAGCAGGGAAGGGCAGAATTCACCCCTCCACTTT
-	TRBV18	-	TRBJ2-5	CASSRAGGETQYF	TGTGCCAGCTCCCGAGCTGGAGGCGAGACCCAGTACTTC
-	TRBV12-3/TRBV12-4	-	TRBJ2-5	CASSPKETQYF	TGTGCCAGCAGTCCAAAAGAGACCCAGTACTTC
TRBD2	TRBV9	once	TRBJ2-5	CASSVGTGGYQETQYF	TGTGCCAGCAGCGTAGGTACGGGGGGGTACCAAGAGACCCAGTACTTC
-	TRBV30	-	TRBJ1-2	CAWREESYYGYTF	TGTGCCTGGAGAGAGGAATCGTACTATGGCTACACCTTC
-	TRBV28	-	TRBJ1-3	CASTSSGNTIYF	TGTGCCAGCACTAGTAGTGGAAACACCATATATTTT
TRBD1	TRBV14	-	TRBJ2-5	CASSLFRDSQETQYF	TGTGCCAGCAGCCTCTTCCGGGACAGCCAAGAGACCCAGTACTTC
-	TRBV27	once	TRBJ1-2	CASSLRGEGGGYTF	TGTGCCAGCAGTTTACGGGGTGAGGGTGGGGGCTACACCTTC
TRBD2	TRBV5-1	-	TRBJ2-7	CASSFSAGEPVQYF	TGCGCCAGCAGCTTTTCAGCGGGAGAACCGGTGCAGTACTTC
TRBD1	TRBV6-5	-	TRBJ2-7	CASSWDRAAYEQYF	TGTGCCAGCAGTTGGGACAGAGCCGCCTACGAGCAGTACTTC
TRBD1	TRBV12-5	few	TRBJ1-5	CASVPGTGGIQPQHF	TGTGCTAGTGTTCCTGGGACAGGAGGGATACAGCCCCAGCATTTT
-	TRBV12-3/TRBV12-4	-	TRBJ1-6	CASSLMENSPLHF	TGTGCCAGCAGTTTAATGGAGAATTCACCCCTCCACTTT
TRBD1	TRBV7-2	once	TRBJ1-2	CASSAGTGVYGYTF	TGTGCCAGCAGCGCGGGGACAGGGGTCTATGGCTACACCTTC
TRBD1	TRBV5-1	-	TRBJ2-2	CASSLVPGQGTTGELFF	TGCGCCAGCAGCTTGGTTCCGGGACAGGGGACCACCGGGGAGCTGTTTTTT
TRBD2	TRBV9	once	TRBJ2-3	CASSVGTSGGDTPSTDTQYF	TGTGCCAGCAGCGTAGGGACTAGCGGGGGTGATACACCTAGCACAGATACGCAGTATTTT
TRBD2	TRBV11-2	-	TRBJ2-3	CASSQVGGSGTDTQYF	TGTGCCAGCAGCCAGGTGGGCGGGAGTGGCACAGATACGCAGTATTTT
TRBD1	TRBV15	-	TRBJ1-2	CATSREDRGEGYTF	TGTGCCACCAGCAGAGAGGACAGGGGTGAAGGCTACACCTTC
-	TRBV3-1/TRBV3-2	-	TRBJ2-7	CASSQDAQGWHEQYF	TGTGCCAGCAGCCAAGATGCCCAGGGGTGGCACGAGCAGTACTTC
-	TRBV6-5	-	TRBJ2-2	CASSRQVLRPGELFF	TGTGCCAGCAGCCGACAGGTTTTAAGACCCGGGGAGCTGTTTTTT